The 27 T cell receptor beta chains reported below all come from one sample, sequenced in a study of tumor-infiltrating lymphocytes in primary liver carcinoma. Researchers generated TCR beta cDNA from around 510 ng of total RNA, relying on a constant-region primer. Three nested multiplex PCR rounds, a slightly modified ARM-PCR, produced the libraries for TCR beta. Each of the first two PCR rounds ran approximately 10 cycles with TRBV1-TRBV30 forward and C-beta reverse primers. Via MiXCR, TCRdb re-called the multiplex PCR reads, giving one row per CDR3 protein. The sample consists of about 330,000 distinct CDR3 sequences, about two thirds of them appearing once. Blood RNA originated from unsorted whole blood, with germline DNA additionally extracted. The sample was peripheral blood. The receptors were sampled from a man aged 35 to 55 with primary liver carcinoma and hepatitis B virus infection.

Details on this clonotype: A clone one base away is much larger, so this may be a read error. The CDR3 DNA reads TGCGCCAGCAGCCAATGTACTAGCCAAAACATTCAGTACTTC. This codes for CASSQCTSQNIQYF. The gene calls are TRBV4-1 and TRBJ2-4; D possibly corresponds to TRBD2 (6 bases). The CDR3 runs 14 residues. CDR1 and CDR2 (germline): MGHRA, YSYEKL. Trimming took off 2 bases at V and 5 bases at J, with 10 bases between the two ends.

As concerns this clonotype: A read error may explain this, as a much larger clone is one base away. This rearrangement joins TRBV6-2 or TRBV6-3 to TRBJ2-2; D may be TRBD1 (5 bases). Germline V CDR1 and CDR2: MNHEY, SVGEGT. The CDR3 covers 13 residues. CDR3 protein: CASEQDHTRELFF. The CDR3 coding sequence is TGTGCCAGCGAACAGGACCACACCAGGGAGCTGTTTTTT.

The V gene is TRBV11-2, the J gene TRBJ2-7, with D perhaps matching TRBD2 (6 bases). CDR1 SGHAT and CDR2 FQNNGV come from the germline V gene. There are 17 residues in the CDR3. The V end lost 7 bases, the J end lost 6 bases, and 28 bases lay between the germline ends. The CDR3 reads CASIPSLRGLPSGEQYF. CDR3 in DNA: TGTGCCAGCATCCCCTCACTTCGAGGACTACCTTCGGGCGAGCAGTACTTC. Full variable domain (outside the CDR3, taken from reference TRBV11-2 and TRBJ2-7): EAGVAQSPRYKIIEKRQSVAFWCNPISGHATLYWYQQILGQGPKLLIQFQNNGVVDDSQLPKDRFSAERLKGVDSTLKIQPAKLEDSAVYLCASIPSLRGLPSGEQYFGPGTRLTVT.

The chain couples TRBV11-2 to TRBJ2-3; no clear D gene. Between the trimmed V and J ends, which lost 3 bases and 3 bases, there was a span of 16 bases. CDR1 and CDR2 (germline): SGHAT, FQNNGV. The CDR3 is made up of 16 amino acids. The CDR3: CASSLPTAQITDTQYF. In DNA, the CDR3 is TGTGCCAGCAGCTTGCCCACCGCGCAGATAACAGATACGCAGTATTTT.

The V call is TRBV5-1, the J call TRBJ2-5; D ambiguous. The CDR3 is 14 residues long. The germline gives CDR1 SGHRS, CDR2 YFSETQ. The V end lost 0 bases, the J end lost 1 base, and 7 bases lay between the germline ends. CDR3 coding DNA: TGCGCCAGCAGCTTGGACCTGGTCCAAGAGACCCAGTACTTC. This encodes CASSLDLVQETQYF.

Points on this clonotype: A clone one base away is much larger, so this may be a read error. The V gene is TRBV6-5, the J gene TRBJ2-7; the D gene could be TRBD1 or TRBD2 (6 bases each). The CDR3 runs to 14 residues. CDR1 and CDR2 from the germline V gene are MNHEY and SVGAGI. The CDR3 here is CASSYGGGFNDQYF. The CDR3 DNA reads as TGTGCCAGCAGTTACGGAGGGGGTTTCAACGATCAGTACTTC.

A note on this clonotype: The junction differs from germline at one of its ends, possibly a read error. This chain uses TRBV19 with TRBJ2-1, with TRBD2 matching over 15 bases. The CDR3 extends over 19 amino acids. Per the germline V gene, CDR1 is LNHDA and CDR2 is SQIVND (reference sequence). DNA for the CDR3: TGTGCCGGTAGTCTTCAGGGACTAGCGGGAGGACCAGGGCGCAATGAGCAGTTCTTC. The encoded protein is CAGSLQGLAGGPGRNEQFF.

About this clonotype itself: The junction departs from germline at one end; a sequencing error may be responsible. This chain connects TRBV7-9 to TRBJ2-5, with a weak D call TRBD2 (5 bases). CDR1 and CDR2 from the germline V gene are SEHNR and FQNEAQ (reference sequence). The CDR3 covers 14 residues. The CDR3 loop is CASTLSSYQESQYF. CDR3 sequence (DNA): TGTGCCAGCACCCTCTCTAGCTACCAAGAGAGCCAGTACTTC. The full variable domain, in which reference TRBV7-9 and TRBJ2-5 provide the parts outside the CDR3, is DTGVSQNPRHKITKRGQNVTFRCDPISEHNRLYWYRQTLGQGPEFLTYFQNEAQLEKSRLLSDRFSAERPKGSFSTLEIQRTEQGDSAMYLCASTLSSYQESQYFGPGTRLLVL.

This clonotype showed up many times. V and J are TRBV6-2 or TRBV6-3 and TRBJ2-1; no definite D call. The CDR3 extends over 13 amino acids. Looked up from germline, CDR1 is MNHEY and CDR2 is SVGEGT. The V end lost 6 bases, the J end lost 8 bases, and 14 bases lay between the germline ends. The CDR3 sequence is CASRPTFLDEQFF. The DNA of the CDR3 is TGTGCCAGCAGACCTACCTTTTTAGATGAGCAGTTCTTC.

Comments on this clonotype: One junction end disagrees with the germline gene, perhaps due to a read error. The J gene is TRBJ2-6, the V gene TRBV5-5, with D possibly being TRBD2 (5 bases). The germline CDR1 and CDR2 sequences are SGHKS and YYEKEE (reference sequence). CDR3 size: 18 residues. CDR3 sequence reads: CASSFPAIGLAGANVLTF. Written as DNA, the CDR3 is TGTGCAAGCAGCTTCCCGGCCATTGGACTGGCTGGGGCCAACGTCCTGACTTTC.

There are many counts of this clonotype. This rearrangement joins TRBV12-3 or TRBV12-4 to TRBJ1-6, with D maybe TRBD1 (5 bases). CDR3 length: 16 amino acids. Trimming removed 2 bases at V and 9 bases at J, with 17 bases between. CDR3 loop: CASSLTSGSGVSPLHF. DNA of the CDR3: TGTGCCAGCAGTTTAACTTCAGGGAGCGGAGTTTCACCCCTCCACTTT.

This clonotype appeared a few times. The chain uses TRBV11-2 and TRBJ1-4; no reliable D call. Germline CDR1 and CDR2: SGHAT and FQNNGV. V was clipped by 4 bases and J by 2 bases, with 8 bases between them. The CDR3 is made up of 14 amino acids. Here the CDR3 DNA reads TGTGCCAGCAGCTCCAGGCCTACTAATGAAAAACTGTTTTTT. Translation: CASSSRPTNEKLFF.

Comments on this clonotype: Since a much larger clone is just one base distant, this may be a read error. This chain connects TRBV6-1 to TRBJ2-7; 8 nucleotides match TRBD2. The germline V gene encodes CDR1 MNHNS and CDR2 SASEGT. This CDR3 contains 16 residues. Written as DNA, the CDR3 is TGTGCCAACAGTGCCCACTCCCGACTAGCGTTCTACGAGCAGTACTTC. It translates to CANSAHSRLAFYEQYF.

CDR3 DNA: TGTGCCAGCACCTCCCCGGGGACAACCAAGAACACCGGGGAGCTGTTTTTT. This encodes CASTSPGTTKNTGELFF. The chain couples TRBV7-9 to TRBJ2-2, with a tentative D call TRBD1 (6 bases). The CDR3 spans 17 residues. V was pared by 7 bases and J by 1 base, with 19 bases between. From germline, CDR1 is SEHNR and CDR2 FQNEAQ (reference sequence). The entire variable domain, with the rest obtained from reference TRBV7-9 and TRBJ2-2, is as follows: DTGVSQNPRHKITKRGQNVTFRCDPISEHNRLYWYRQTLGQGPEFLTYFQNEAQLEKSRLLSDRFSAERPKGSFSTLEIQRTEQGDSAMYLCASTSPGTTKNTGELFFGEGSRLTVL.

This rearrangement joins TRBV5-4 to TRBJ2-3; D may be TRBD2 (6 bases). V was clipped by 1 base and J by 0 bases, with 12 bases between them. CDR1 SGHNT and CDR2 YYREEE come from the germline V gene (reference sequence). CDR3 length equals 16 residues. Here the CDR3 reads CASSLMIAASTDTQYF. The CDR3 DNA sequence: TGTGCCAGCAGCTTGATGATAGCGGCGAGCACAGATACGCAGTATTTT. Combining the CDR3 with reference TRBV5-4 and TRBJ2-3 gives the whole variable domain ETGVTQSPTHLIKTRGQQVTLRCSSQSGHNTVSWYQQALGQGPQFIFQYYREEENGRGNFPPRFSGLQFPNYSSELNVNALELDDSALYLCASSLMIAASTDTQYFGPGTRLTVL.

This clonotype was counted at least ten times. V usage is TRBV6-2 or TRBV6-3 and J usage is TRBJ2-1; 12 bases agree with TRBD1. V lost 6 bases to trimming and J lost 8 bases; unmatched junction nucleotides: 8. The germline V gene encodes CDR1 MNHEY and CDR2 SVGEGT. The CDR3 length is 15 residues. The CDR3, as DNA: TGTGCCAGCAGGACGAGGGACAGGGGGCTTGATGAGCAGTTCTTC. Its translation is CASRTRDRGLDEQFF.

In this sample, this clonotype turned up once. The junction and the germline gene differ at one end; a read error may be behind it. V is TRBV7-9 and J is TRBJ2-5, with 11 bases matching TRBD2. The length of the CDR3 is 16 residues. The V gene's germline CDR1 is SEHNR and CDR2 FQNEAQ (reference sequence). The CDR3 is CTSSWMTSGMTETQYF. In nucleotides, the CDR3 is TGTACCAGCAGCTGGATGACTAGCGGGATGACGGAGACCCAGTACTTC.

The table lists this clonotype with a count of one. It may be a read error: a sequence one base away is much more abundant. The J gene is TRBJ2-7, the V gene TRBV29-1; 12 bases fit TRBD2. From germline, CDR1 is SQVTM and CDR2 ANQGSEA. The CDR3 consists of 14 residues. The CDR3 DNA is TGCAGCGTCGAGACTAGCGGGAGCTCCTACGAGCACTACTTC. Translated, it gives CSVETSGSSYEHYF.

About this clonotype: A much bigger clone sits one base away, suggesting this may be a read error. No conserved phenylalanine or tryptophan ends this CDR3, so it is likely a read error. The chain combines TRBV4-1 with TRBJ2-7, with 10 nucleotides matching TRBD1. In germline, CDR1 is MGHRA, CDR2 YSYEKL. The CDR3 loop spans 15 amino acids. Trimming at V came to 0 bases and at J to 6 bases, leaving 5 bases not matched to a gene. The chain's CDR3 is CASSQEWDRGGEQYS. CDR3 DNA: TGCGCCAGCAGCCAAGAGTGGGACAGGGGCGGCGAGCAGTACTCC.

With respect to this clonotype: A much larger clone lies one base from this, so it may be a read error. This chain uses TRBV6-1 with TRBJ2-7; D not resolved. Germline V gene data show CDR1 as MNHNS and CDR2 as SASEGT. The CDR3 loop spans 10 amino acids. The CDR3: CASSTYELYF. The CDR3 DNA reads TGTGCCAGCAGTACCTACGAGCTGTACTTC.

The chain is built from TRBV6-1 and TRBJ2-7; perhaps TRBD1 as D (6 bases). The ends were cut back, 6 bases at V and 2 bases at J, with 20 bases in the middle. This CDR3 comprises 16 residues. Germline assignment: CDR1 MNHNS and CDR2 SASEGT. The CDR3 DNA reads TGTGCCAGCAGCCCCCTCGAGGGAGAGGGGGCCTACGAGCAGTACTTC. Amino acid sequence: CASSPLEGEGAYEQYF.

The V gene is TRBV11-2, the J gene TRBJ2-5; D unresolved. The CDR3 covers 14 residues. V was trimmed by 7 bases and J by 7 bases, leaving 19 bases between them. CDR1 SGHAT and CDR2 FQNNGV come from the germline V gene. CDR3 sequence (DNA): TGTGCCAGCAACTTGGTTCGGGCCCCAGGGACCCAGTACTTC. Its protein product is CASNLVRAPGTQYF.

This chain links TRBV11-1 with TRBJ2-7; no reliable D call. Germline CDR1 reads SGHAT; CDR2 reads FQDESV (reference sequence). The CDR3 has 14 residues. The ends were cut back, 0 bases at V and 10 bases at J, with 16 bases in the middle. CDR3 nucleotides: TGTGCCAGCAGCTTAGCGCGTCGGGTAAGGGAACAGTACTTC. This codes for CASSLARRVREQYF.

This clonotype was seen once. The rearrangement joins TRBV11-1 to TRBJ2-7, with unresolved D. The assigned J gene may be wrong: the sequence end matches TRBJ2-1 better. The CDR3 is 15 residues long. Germline V gives CDR1 SGHAT, CDR2 FQDESV (reference sequence). CDR3 amino acids: CASSLAGNYRYEQFF. Written as DNA, the CDR3 is TGTGCCAGCAGCTTAGCCGGCAACTATAGATACGAGCAGTTCTTC.

V and J are TRBV20-1 and TRBJ2-1, with D possibly matching TRBD2 (6 bases). V lost 6 bases to trimming and J lost 0 bases, with 18 bases between them. This CDR3 comprises 16 residues. From germline, CDR1 is DFQATT and CDR2 SNEGSKA (reference sequence). This CDR3 is CSASTNGGSSYNEQFF. The DNA of the CDR3 is TGCAGTGCCTCCACTAACGGAGGGAGCTCCTACAATGAGCAGTTCTTC.

To note about this clonotype: A single base separates this from a much larger clone, so it may be a read error. This chain uses TRBV4-1 with TRBJ2-2, with TRBD2 matching over 8 bases. There are 18 residues in the CDR3. Germline V gene data show CDR1 as MGHRA and CDR2 as YSYEKL. The CDR3 spells CASSQDWHGTRNTGELLF. In DNA, the CDR3 is TGCGCCAGCAGCCAAGATTGGCACGGGACTAGGAACACCGGGGAGCTGCTTTTT.

On this clonotype: The final CDR3 position lacks the conserved phenylalanine or tryptophan, pointing to a likely read error. The CDR3 region is CASSVGRSGANVLTI. DNA of the CDR3: TGTGCCAGCAGCGTGGGTCGCTCTGGGGCCAACGTCCTGACTATC. This chain uses TRBV5-5 with TRBJ2-6; D is undetermined. Germline CDR1 reads SGHKS; CDR2 reads YYEKEE (reference sequence). V was cut by 4 bases and J by 0 bases, with 8 bases left in between. This CDR3 has 15 amino acids.